Described below is a single T cell receptor (beta chain) sequence and its context. The data stem from a study of blood T cell repertoires in COVID-19. CDR1 and CDR2 from the germline V gene are SGHDT and YYEEEE. CDR3 length equals 12 residues. With 1 base removed from V and 7 bases from J, the gap between germline ends came to 8 bases. Each recovered donor of Cohort 3 presented with two negative PCRs, clearance, or symptom resolution. TCRdb's table, derived via immunoSEQ multiplex PCR, lists solely in-frame clones and lacks some. The sample carries some 260,000 clones, about nine tenths recorded once.

The chain employs TRBV5-6 and TRBJ1-2, with no clear D. This receptor was taken from a woman under 30 who had recovered from COVID-19. The sample was PBMCs or T cells enriched from blood (not recorded which). CDR3 bases: TGTGCCAGCAGCTTGAGTCACGGTGGCTACACCTTC. Translation: CASSLSHGGYTF.